A selection of T cell receptor beta chains follows, all from one sample in a study of PD-1 blockade in classical Hodgkin lymphoma. TCRdb keeps only in-frame clones here, not all; method: immunoSEQ multiplex PCR. The table includes about 30,000 clones, about 86% detected once. The source was CD4+ T cells from blood, collected before the fourth cycle of nivolumab. The source of these receptors is a human donor with classical Hodgkin lymphoma. CDR3s include the opening cysteine and the closing phenylalanine or tryptophan. The D gene is left open where the match is weak. Some rows mark clone size as missing; the rest say once, few, many or name a class of expanded clone.

abundance,j_gene,len,d_gene,v_gene,CDR3nt,CDR3aa
-,TRBJ1-5,17,-,TRBV28,TGTGCCAGCAGTTCCCCCTTAGGTAGGTCGGTCAATCAGCCCCAGCATTTT,CASSSPLGRSVNQPQHF
-,TRBJ2-7,14,TRBD2,TRBV19,TGTGCCAGTAGTATCGGGACTAGTGGTTACGAGCAGTACTTC,CASSIGTSGYEQYF
few,TRBJ1-2,13,-,TRBV5-1,TGCGCCAGCAGCTTGGTTTCTAACTATGGCTACACCTTC,CASSLVSNYGYTF
-,TRBJ1-5,11,-,TRBV6-1,TGTGCCAGCAGTGAACGTCAGCCCCAGCATTTT,CASSERQPQHF
-,TRBJ2-7,16,-,TRBV5-8,TGTGCCAGCAGCTTGGGACGGGCAGTTCTTAGGTCCGAGCAGTACTTC,CASSLGRAVLRSEQYF
-,TRBJ2-3,16,-,TRBV4-1,TGCGCCAGCAGCCAAGGGATCGGGGAGAGCACAGATACGCAGTATTTT,CASSQGIGESTDTQYF
few,TRBJ2-7,11,-,TRBV30,TGTGCCTCGGGGACCAACTACGAGCAGTACTTC,CASGTNYEQYF
-,TRBJ2-1,11,-,TRBV30,TGTGCCTGGAGTGTTGGGAATGAGCAGTTCTTC,CAWSVGNEQFF
-,TRBJ2-1,16,TRBD2,TRBV19,TGTGCCAGTAAGGGCACGGGACTAGCTATACACAATGAGCAGTTCTTC,CASKGTGLAIHNEQFF
-,TRBJ1-4,16,TRBD1,TRBV9,TGTGCCAGCAGCTTTGGACAGGGACTAACTAATGAAAAACTGTTTTTT,CASSFGQGLTNEKLFF
-,TRBJ2-3,15,TRBD2,TRBV6-5,TGTGCCAGCAGTTCGTCGGGGGGGCTTACAGATACGCAGTATTTT,CASSSSGGLTDTQYF
-,TRBJ1-5,14,-,TRBV28,TGTGCCAGCAGTTTCATGGACAGCTATCAGCCCCAGCATTTT,CASSFMDSYQPQHF
-,TRBJ1-6,13,-,TRBV6-1,TGTGCCAGCAGAGTCTCCTATAATTCACCCCTCCACTTT,CASRVSYNSPLHF
-,TRBJ1-1,13,-,TRBV11-2,TGTGCCAGCAGGGAACAGGCCGGCACTGAAGCTTTCTTT,CASREQAGTEAFF
-,TRBJ1-1,13,-,TRBV11-2,TGTGCCAGCAGCTCCAATGGGTACACTGAAGCTTTCTTT,CASSSNGYTEAFF
-,TRBJ2-1,21,TRBD2,TRBV5-1,TGCGCCAGCAGCTCCCTTCCTGTCATACGTACGCTAGCGGGAGCCTACAATGAGCAGTTCTTC,CASSSLPVIRTLAGAYNEQFF
-,TRBJ2-4,20,TRBD2,TRBV18,TGTGCCAGCTCACCACCGCCTAGCGGAAGGGATCCCCTAGCCAAAAACATTCAGTACTTC,CASSPPPSGRDPLAKNIQYF